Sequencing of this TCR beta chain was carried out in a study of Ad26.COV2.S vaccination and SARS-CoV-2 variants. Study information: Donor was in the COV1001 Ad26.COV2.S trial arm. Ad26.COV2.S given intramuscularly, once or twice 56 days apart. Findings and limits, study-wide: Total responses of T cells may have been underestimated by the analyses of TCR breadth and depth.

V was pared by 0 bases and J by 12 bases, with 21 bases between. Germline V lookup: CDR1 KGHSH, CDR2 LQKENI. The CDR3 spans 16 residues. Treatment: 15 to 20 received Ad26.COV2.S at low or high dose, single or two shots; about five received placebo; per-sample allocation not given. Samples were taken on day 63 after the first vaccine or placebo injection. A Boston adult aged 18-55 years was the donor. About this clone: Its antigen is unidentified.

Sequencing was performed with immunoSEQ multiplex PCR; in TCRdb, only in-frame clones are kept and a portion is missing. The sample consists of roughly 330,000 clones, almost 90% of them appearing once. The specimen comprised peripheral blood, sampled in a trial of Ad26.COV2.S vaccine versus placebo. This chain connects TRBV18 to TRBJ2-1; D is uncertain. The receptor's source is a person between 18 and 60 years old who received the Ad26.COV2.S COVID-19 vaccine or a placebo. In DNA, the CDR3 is TGTGCCAGCTCACCACCTCGGCTCGGAATGAAGTCGAGGCAGTTCTTC. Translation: CASSPPRLGMKSRQFF.